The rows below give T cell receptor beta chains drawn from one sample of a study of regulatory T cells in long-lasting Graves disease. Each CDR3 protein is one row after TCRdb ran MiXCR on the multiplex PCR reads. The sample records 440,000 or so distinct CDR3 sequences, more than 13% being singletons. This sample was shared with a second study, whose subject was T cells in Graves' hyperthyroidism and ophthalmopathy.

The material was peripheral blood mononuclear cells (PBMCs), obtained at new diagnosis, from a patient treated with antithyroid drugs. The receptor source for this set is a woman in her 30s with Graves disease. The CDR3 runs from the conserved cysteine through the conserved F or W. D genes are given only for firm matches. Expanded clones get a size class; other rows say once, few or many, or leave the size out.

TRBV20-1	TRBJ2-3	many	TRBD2	CSARDRGLAGGLGTDTQYF	TGCAGTGCTAGAGATCGGGGTCTAGCGGGAGGGTTGGGCACAGATACGCAGTATTTT
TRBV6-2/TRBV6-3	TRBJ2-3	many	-	CASSYSSGDKDTQYF	TGTGCCAGCAGTTACTCTTCCGGGGATAAAGATACGCAGTATTTT
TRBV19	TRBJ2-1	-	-	CASSTLRPSNEQFF	TGTGCCAGTAGTACACTCCGACCCTCCAATGAGCAGTTCTTC
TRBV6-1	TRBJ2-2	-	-	CASSSGQMYTGELFF	TGTGCCAGCAGCTCTGGACAGATGTACACCGGGGAGCTGTTTTTT
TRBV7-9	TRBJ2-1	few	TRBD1	CARGLDSEQFF	TGTGCTAGGGGGCTAGATAGTGAGCAGTTCTTC
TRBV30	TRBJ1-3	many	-	CAWRETGNTIYF	TGTGCCTGGAGGGAAACCGGAAACACCATATATTTT
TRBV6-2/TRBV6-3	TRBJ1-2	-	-	CASSSGQISYGYTF	TGTGCCAGCAGCTCCGGACAGATTTCCTATGGCTACACCTTC
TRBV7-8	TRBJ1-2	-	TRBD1	CASSFFGDSTYYGYTF	TGTGCCAGCAGCTTCTTCGGGGACAGTACCTACTATGGCTACACCTTC
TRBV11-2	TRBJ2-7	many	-	CASSPRRLDGYEQYF	TGTGCCAGCAGCCCTAGACGGCTAGACGGCTACGAGCAGTACTTC
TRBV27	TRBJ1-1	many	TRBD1	CASSPTGGIAFF	TGTGCCAGCAGCCCGACAGGGGGGATAGCTTTCTTT
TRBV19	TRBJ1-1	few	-	CASSISGQSAPAFF	TGTGCCAGTAGTATTTCCGGACAGTCTGCCCCGGCTTTCTTT
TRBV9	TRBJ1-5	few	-	CASSFSPKNQPQHF	TGTGCCAGCAGCTTCAGTCCCAAAAATCAGCCCCAGCATTTT
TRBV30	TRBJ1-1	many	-	CAWWTPGFNTEAFF	TGTGCCTGGTGGACGCCGGGTTTCAACACTGAAGCTTTCTTT
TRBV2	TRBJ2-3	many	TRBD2	CASGTSGRDVTDTQYF	TGTGCCAGCGGTACTAGCGGGAGGGATGTCACAGATACGCAGTATTTT
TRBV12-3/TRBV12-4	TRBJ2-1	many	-	CASSARGGDHNEQFF	TGTGCCAGCAGTGCCCGCGGAGGGGATCACAATGAGCAGTTCTTC
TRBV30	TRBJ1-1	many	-	CAWSASGQRNTEAFF	TGTGCCTGGAGCGCCTCCGGACAGAGGAACACTGAAGCTTTCTTT
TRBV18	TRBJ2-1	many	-	CASSPPNRDEQFF	TGTGCCAGCTCACCACCGAATAGGGATGAGCAGTTCTTC
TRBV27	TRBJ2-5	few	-	CASGGGVETQYF	TGTGCCAGCGGGGGGGGCGTGGAGACCCAGTACTTC
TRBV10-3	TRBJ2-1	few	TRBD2	CANTAGGPRGEQFF	TGTGCCAACACAGCGGGAGGGCCCAGGGGAGAGCAGTTCTTC
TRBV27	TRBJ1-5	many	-	CASSPLGGNQPQHF	TGTGCCAGCAGCCCGTTGGGAGGCAATCAGCCCCAGCATTTT
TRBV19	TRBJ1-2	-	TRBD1	CASSIAGQGAANYGYTF	TGTGCCAGTAGTATAGCTGGGCAGGGGGCGGCTAACTATGGCTACACCTTC
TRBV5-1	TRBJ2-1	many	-	CASSLERGAYNEQFF	TGCGCCAGCAGCTTGGAACGGGGAGCTTACAATGAGCAGTTCTTC
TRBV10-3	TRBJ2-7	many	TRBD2	CAISEESSGREEQYF	TGTGCCATCAGTGAGGAGTCTAGCGGGAGGGAAGAGCAGTACTTC
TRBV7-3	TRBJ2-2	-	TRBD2	CASSSGLAPGELFF	TGTGCCAGCAGCTCCGGACTAGCCCCCGGGGAGCTGTTTTTT
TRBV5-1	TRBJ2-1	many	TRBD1	CASSPEQGARSNEQFF	TGCGCCAGCAGTCCGGAACAGGGGGCGCGGTCCAATGAGCAGTTCTTC
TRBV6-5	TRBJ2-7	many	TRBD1	CASSYSGRGIIYEQYF	TGTGCCAGCAGTTACTCGGGCAGGGGGATAATATACGAGCAGTACTTC
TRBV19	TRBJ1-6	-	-	CASRGADSPLHF	TGTGCCAGTAGGGGGGCAGATTCACCCCTCCACTTT
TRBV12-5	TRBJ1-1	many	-	CASGFGGNTEAFF	TGTGCTAGTGGTTTCGGGGGAAACACTGAAGCTTTCTTT
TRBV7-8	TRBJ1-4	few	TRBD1	CASSPGTGGGEKLFF	TGTGCCAGCAGCCCGGGGACAGGAGGGGGTGAAAAACTGTTTTTT
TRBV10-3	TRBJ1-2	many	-	CAIKLDPGRDTYGYTF	TGTGCCATCAAGTTAGACCCGGGACGGGACACCTATGGCTACACCTTC
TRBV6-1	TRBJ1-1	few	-	CASSELGDGTEAFF	TGTGCCAGCAGTGAATTGGGAGATGGCACTGAAGCTTTCTTT
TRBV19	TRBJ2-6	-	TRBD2	CASSWRSTTSGRGSGANVLTF	TGTGCCAGTAGCTGGAGGTCTACGACTAGCGGGAGGGGATCTGGGGCCAACGTCCTGACTTTC
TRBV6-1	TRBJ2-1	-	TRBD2	CASRRLAGDLYNEQFF	TGTGCCAGCCGGCGGCTAGCGGGAGACCTCTACAATGAGCAGTTCTTC
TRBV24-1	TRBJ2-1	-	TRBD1	CATSDSQGAVEQFF	TGTGCCACCAGTGATTCCCAGGGGGCGGTTGAGCAGTTCTTC
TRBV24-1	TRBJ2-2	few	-	CATSTRASGELFF	TGTGCCACCAGTACCAGGGCCAGCGGGGAGCTGTTTTTT
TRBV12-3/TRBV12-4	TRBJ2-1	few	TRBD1	CASSWRQGNEQFF	TGTGCCAGCAGTTGGAGACAGGGCAATGAGCAGTTCTTC
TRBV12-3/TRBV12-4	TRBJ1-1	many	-	CASTFGPGGTEAFF	-
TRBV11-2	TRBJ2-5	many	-	CASSLSPGRETQYF	TGTGCCAGCAGCTTATCCCCGGGGCGGGAGACCCAGTACTTC
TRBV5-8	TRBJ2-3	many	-	CASSLGLPADTQYF	TGTGCCAGCAGCTTAGGGCTTCCGGCGGATACGCAGTATTTT
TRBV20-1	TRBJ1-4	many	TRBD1	CSATGQGREKLFF	TGCAGTGCTACGGGACAGGGGAGGGAAAAACTGTTTTTT
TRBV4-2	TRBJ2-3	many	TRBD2	CASSQPGTSGTDTQYF	TGTGCCAGCAGCCAACCCGGGACTAGCGGAACAGATACGCAGTATTTT
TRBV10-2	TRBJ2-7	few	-	CASQADGSYEQYF	TGCGCCAGCCAGGCGGACGGCTCCTACGAGCAGTACTTC
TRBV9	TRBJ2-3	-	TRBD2	CASSGTSGRADTQYF	TGTGCCAGCAGCGGTACTAGCGGGAGGGCAGATACGCAGTATTTT
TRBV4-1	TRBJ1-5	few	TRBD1	CASSSTRQGSREPQHF	TGCGCCAGCAGCTCGACCAGACAGGGCAGCAGGGAGCCCCAGCATTTT
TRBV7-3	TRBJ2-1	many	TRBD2	CASSLTSINEQFF	TGTGCCAGCAGCCTGACTAGCATCAATGAGCAGTTCTTC
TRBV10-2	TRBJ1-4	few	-	CASKTSNEKLFF	TGCGCCAGCAAGACAAGTAATGAAAAACTGTTTTTT
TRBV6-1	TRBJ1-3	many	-	CASSAGTRNTIYF	TGTGCCAGCAGTGCAGGGACGAGGAACACCATATATTTT
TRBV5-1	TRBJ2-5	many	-	CASSSDTYQTQYF	TGCGCCAGCAGCTCGGACACCTATCAGACCCAGTACTTC
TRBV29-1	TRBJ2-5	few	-	CSVQGRLQETQYF	TGCAGCGTGCAAGGACGGTTACAAGAGACCCAGTACTTC
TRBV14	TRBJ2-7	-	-	CANSQYRGGYEQYF	TGTGCCAACAGCCAGTACAGGGGAGGGTACGAGCAGTACTTC
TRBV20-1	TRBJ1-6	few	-	CSARGTAYNSPLHF	TGCAGTGCTAGAGGGACAGCGTATAATTCACCCCTCCACTTT
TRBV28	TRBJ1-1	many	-	CASSPGTFEAFF	TGTGCCAGCAGTCCCGGGACATTCGAAGCTTTCTTT
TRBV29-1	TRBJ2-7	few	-	CSVEVPGRYEQYF	TGCAGCGTTGAGGTTCCCGGCCGCTACGAGCAGTACTTC
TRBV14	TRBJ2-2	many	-	CASRLKNTGELFF	TGTGCCAGCAGACTAAAGAACACCGGGGAGCTGTTTTTT
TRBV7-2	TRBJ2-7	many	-	CASSLPPSTEQYF	TGTGCCAGCAGCTTACCGCCCAGTACGGAGCAGTACTTC